This T cell receptor (beta chain) is drawn from a study of response to subunit inactivated influenza vaccine. Overall study findings and caveats: Each seasonal influenza vaccination recruits few new T cells, the authors suggested.

Of note for this clonotype: Its antigen remains unidentified.

The CDR3 covers 14 residues. The germline CDR1 and CDR2 sequences are SQVTM and ANQGSEA. The V gene end was trimmed by 3 bases and the J gene end by 9 bases; junction bases not matched to a gene: 11. MiXCR, applied by TCRdb to the RT-PCR reads, yields one record per CDR3 protein. The repertoire holds 800,000 or so distinct CDR3 sequences, approximately 21% seen once, with more than 8.5% in the top ten. The source was PBMCs from blood, collected 5 days after vaccination. The V gene is TRBV29-1, the J gene TRBJ2-1; TRBD1 matches 7 bases. The sequence was obtained from a man aged 50 to 60 who received an inactivated influenza vaccine. CDR3 sequence (DNA): TGCAGCGTTGACGGGGTACAGGGGTATGTTGAGCAGTTCTTC. This translates into CSVDGVQGYVEQFF.